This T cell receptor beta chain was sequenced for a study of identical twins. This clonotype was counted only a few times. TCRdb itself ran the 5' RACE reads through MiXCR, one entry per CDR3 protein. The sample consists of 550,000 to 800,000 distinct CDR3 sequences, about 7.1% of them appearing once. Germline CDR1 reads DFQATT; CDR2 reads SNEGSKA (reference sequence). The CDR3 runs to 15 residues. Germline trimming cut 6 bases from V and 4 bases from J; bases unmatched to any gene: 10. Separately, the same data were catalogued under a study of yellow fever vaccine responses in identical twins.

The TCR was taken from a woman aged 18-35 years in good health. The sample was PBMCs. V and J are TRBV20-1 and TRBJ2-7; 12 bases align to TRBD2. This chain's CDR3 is CSASGTGTSGYEQYF. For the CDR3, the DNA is TGCAGTGCGTCTGGCACCGGGACTAGCGGGTACGAGCAGTACTTC.